A single sample is the source of the 19 T cell receptor beta chains below, sequenced in a study of T cells in Graves' hyperthyroidism and ophthalmopathy. TCR beta CDR3 sequences were amplified from RNA transcripts. HTBI primers were the set used in a first-round RT-PCR of the TCR CDR3. Using its own MiXCR run on the multiplex PCR reads, TCRdb lists one record per CDR3 protein. The sample lists some 600,000 distinct CDR3 sequences, approximately 15% occurring once. Sequencing input: blood. The receptors originated from a woman in her thirties with Graves' hyperthyroidism that later progressed to Graves' ophthalmopathy.

The chain links TRBV25-1 to TRBJ2-3; D unclear. Germline CDR1 is MGHDK and CDR2 is SYGVNS. The CDR3 loop spans 15 amino acids. V was clipped by 1 base and J by 5 bases, with 13 bases between them. The CDR3 spells CASSESSEYGDTQYF. The CDR3 nucleotides are TGTGCCAGCAGTGAATCATCTGAATATGGAGATACGCAGTATTTT.

Comment on this clonotype: This sequence may be a read error, since a much larger clone differs from it by one base. The chain recombines TRBV27 with TRBJ1-3, with D unresolved. The CDR3 contains 14 residues. From germline, CDR1 is MNHEY and CDR2 SMNVEV (reference sequence). The CDR3 protein is CASGLATSGNTIYF. DNA for the CDR3: TGTGCCAGCGGTTTAGCTACGTCTGGAAACACCATATATTTT.

This clonotype was counted between two and nine times. V usage is TRBV29-1 and J usage is TRBJ2-3; D is unclear. The CDR3 runs to 14 residues. Trimming removed 5 bases at V and 1 base at J, with 13 bases between. The germline CDR1 and CDR2 sequences are SQVTM and ANQGSEA. The CDR3 DNA sequence: TGCAGCGTTAGGCCCGGGCTTGGCACAGATACGCAGTATTTT. Residues: CSVRPGLGTDTQYF.

The table lists this clonotype with a few counts. The chain is built from TRBV29-1 and TRBJ1-4, with 12 bases identical to TRBD1. Germline-derived CDR1 and CDR2 are SQVTM and ANQGSEA. This CDR3 is built from 13 residues. V trimming: 4 bases; J trimming: 8 bases; junction bases outside the gene matches: 2. CDR3 protein: CSVVGTGGEKLFF. CDR3 nucleotide sequence: TGCAGCGTTGTCGGGACAGGGGGCGAAAAACTGTTTTTT.

A word on this clonotype: A much larger clone lies a single base off, so this may be a read error. No conserved phenylalanine or tryptophan ends this CDR3, so it is likely a read error. The chain employs TRBV29-1 and TRBJ1-2, with D unresolved. The CDR3 runs to 11 residues. Trimming shortened V by 7 bases and J by 0 bases, and 6 bases separated the two germline ends. Looked up from germline, CDR1 is SQVTM and CDR2 is ANQGSEA. In DNA form, the CDR3 reads TGCAGCGGGACTACTAACTATGGCTACACCCTC. Encoded protein: CSGTTNYGYTL.

This clonotype was seen more than once but under ten times. This rearrangement joins TRBV4-1 to TRBJ1-1; 10 bases are a match to TRBD1. The CDR3 sequence is 17 residues long. Germline values: CDR1 MGHRA, CDR2 YSYEKL. V was clipped by 4 bases and J by 0 bases; unmatched bases: 8. The CDR3 nucleotides are TGCGCCAGCAGCCCAACCCGGGACAGGGGAATGAACACTGAAGCTTTCTTT. It translates to CASSPTRDRGMNTEAFF.

This clonotype has at least ten counts. V and J are TRBV3-1 and TRBJ1-2; no clear D. CDR1 is LGHDT and CDR2 is YNNKEL in the germline V gene (reference sequence). The CDR3 length is 15 residues. V lost 1 base to trimming and J lost 0 bases, with 9 bases between them. The CDR3 is CASSQGLEANYGYTF. The CDR3 DNA follows: TGTGCCAGCAGCCAAGGTCTAGAAGCTAACTATGGCTACACCTTC.

V is TRBV6-1 and J is TRBJ1-4; D perhaps matches TRBD1 (6 bases). This CDR3 spans 16 amino acids. Germline V lookup: CDR1 MNHNS, CDR2 SASEGT. Trimming pared 6 bases from V and 0 bases from J, leaving 14 bases between. CDR3 region: CASSDGGAATNEKLFF. The CDR3 DNA reads TGTGCCAGCAGCGATGGGGGGGCCGCAACTAATGAAAAACTGTTTTTT.

Only a few counts were recorded for this clonotype. The chain combines TRBV12-3 or TRBV12-4 with TRBJ1-3, with D possibly TRBD1 on 5 matching bases. CDR3 size: 16 residues. Trimming removed 8 bases from V and 0 bases from J, with 17 bases in between. The CDR3 reads CASWDAGASSGNTIYF. As DNA, the CDR3 is TGTGCCAGCTGGGATGCTGGGGCGAGCTCTGGAAACACCATATATTTT.

The sample holds many counts of this clonotype. The chain combines TRBV28 with TRBJ2-5, with 7 bases aligning to TRBD1. CDR3 length: 14 residues. CDR1 and CDR2 from the germline V gene are MDHEN and SYDVKM. J lost 3 bases, V lost 4 bases, and 5 bases had no gene match. CDR3 amino acids: CASSSRTGEETQYF. The DNA for the CDR3 is TGTGCCAGCAGTTCAAGAACAGGGGAAGAGACCCAGTACTTC.

This clonotype was counted at least ten times. The chain is built from TRBV12-3 or TRBV12-4 and TRBJ1-1, with D unresolved. Trimming took off 6 bases at V and 5 bases at J, with 10 bases between the two ends. This CDR3 region has 12 residues. This CDR3 is CASRYRATEAFF. CDR3 sequence (DNA): TGTGCCAGCAGGTATAGGGCTACTGAAGCTTTCTTT.

This clonotype was picked up a small number of times. The genes are TRBV20-1 and TRBJ1-5, with a tentative D call TRBD1 (5 bases). The V end was cut by 6 bases, the J end by 0 bases, with 15 bases between. CDR1 and CDR2 (germline): DFQATT, SNEGSKA (reference sequence). The CDR3 is 15 residues long. The CDR3 nucleotides read TGCAGTGCCCTCAGGGATGGACTTAGCAATCAGCCCCAGCATTTT. Encoded protein: CSALRDGLSNQPQHF.

This clonotype was observed many times. The chain employs TRBV5-1 and TRBJ1-1; no firm D call. Germline V gene data show CDR1 as SGHRS and CDR2 as YFSETQ. The length of the CDR3 is 17 residues. V lost 0 bases and J 6 bases, leaving 21 bases between the germline ends. CDR3 nucleotides: TGCGCCAGCAGCTTGGCACAGACGACCGAATACCCCGCTGAAGCTTTCTTT. This translates into CASSLAQTTEYPAEAFF.

The rearrangement uses TRBV30 and TRBJ1-1, with unresolved D. V lost 3 bases and J 1 base, leaving 9 bases between the germline ends. CDR3 size: 13 residues. Germline V CDR1 and CDR2: GTSNPN, SVGIG (reference sequence). CDR3 sequence: CAWSGGANTEAFF. CDR3 coding DNA: TGTGCCTGGAGCGGAGGCGCGAACACTGAAGCTTTCTTT.

This clonotype was observed at least ten times. The chain links TRBV9 to TRBJ2-1, with D possibly matching TRBD1 (6 bases). CDR3 size: 14 residues. Germline lookup yields CDR1 SGDLS and CDR2 YYNGEE. Trimming cost V 0 bases and J 13 bases, with 17 bases left between them. CDR3 region: CASSVEGQGMVQFF. As DNA, the CDR3 is TGTGCCAGCAGCGTAGAAGGGCAGGGGATGGTTCAGTTCTTC. Supplemented by reference TRBV9 and TRBJ2-1, the full variable domain reads DSGVTQTPKHLITATGQRVTLRCSPRSGDLSVYWYQQSLDQGLQFLIQYYNGEERAKGNILERFSAQQFPDLHSELNLSSLELGDSALYFCASSVEGQGMVQFFGPGTRLTVL.

With regard to this clonotype: This could be a read error, since a much larger clone is one nucleotide away. The gene calls are TRBV5-1 and TRBJ2-1; the D is unclear. The CDR3 sequence is 15 residues long. The V gene's germline CDR1 is SGHRS and CDR2 YFSETQ. The CDR3 loop reads CASSLAAANYNKQFF. The CDR3 DNA sequence: TGCGCCAGCAGCTTGGCGGCAGCCAACTACAATAAGCAGTTCTTC.

This clonotype was counted at least ten times. Written as DNA, the CDR3 is TGTGCCAGCTCACCACCGGACTCCTACGAGCAGTACTTC. Its protein product is CASSPPDSYEQYF. The chain carries TRBV18 and TRBJ2-7; no clear D. The germline V gene has CDR1 KGHSH and CDR2 LQKENI. V lost 0 bases to trimming and J lost 0 bases, with 3 bases between them. CDR3 length: 13 amino acids.

This clonotype was counted at least ten times. The chain links TRBV2 to TRBJ2-7; unclear D gene. V lost 5 bases and J lost 0, with 11 bases in between. CDR1 is SNHLY, CDR2 FYNNEI, per germline. This CDR3 is built from 14 residues. CDR3 in DNA: TGTGCCAGCAGTAACCCCCTTTCCTCCTACGAGCAGTACTTC. The encoded protein is CASSNPLSSYEQYF.

This clonotype was observed a handful of times. The V call is TRBV30, the J call TRBJ1-1, with 9 nucleotides matching TRBD1. From germline, CDR1 is GTSNPN and CDR2 SVGIG (reference sequence). V shed 3 bases and J 6 bases; nucleotides not matched to a gene: 11. The CDR3 has 15 amino acids. Here the CDR3 DNA reads TGTGCCTGGAGGGGTTACCGGACAGGGGACGCTGAAGCTTTCTTT. Its translation: CAWRGYRTGDAEAFF.